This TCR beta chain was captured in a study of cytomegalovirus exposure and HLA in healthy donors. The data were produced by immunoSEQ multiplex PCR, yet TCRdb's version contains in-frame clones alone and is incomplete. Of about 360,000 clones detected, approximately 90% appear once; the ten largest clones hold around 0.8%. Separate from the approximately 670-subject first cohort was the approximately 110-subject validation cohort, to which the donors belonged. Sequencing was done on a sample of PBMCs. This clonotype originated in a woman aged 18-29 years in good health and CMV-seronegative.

The CDR3: CASSLIGDRGYEQYF. In DNA, the CDR3 is TGTGCCAGCAGCTTAATAGGGGACAGGGGCTACGAGCAGTACTTC. The V and J genes are TRBV13 and TRBJ2-7, with 10 bases matching TRBD1. Germline CDR1 PRHDT, CDR2 FYEKMQ (reference sequence). The trim removed 2 bases at V and 3 bases at J, leaving 4 bases unmatched. This CDR3 is 15 amino acids long. Variable domain in full (rest from reference TRBV13 and TRBJ2-7): AAGVIQSPRHLIKEKRETATLKCYPIPRHDTVYWYQQGPGQDPQFLISFYEKMQSDKGSIPDRFSAQQFSDYHSELNMSSLELGDSALYFCASSLIGDRGYEQYFGPGTRLTVT.